The clone carrying this TCR beta chain was seen only a few times. A single-stranded UMI oligo with SP2 sequence was ligated to cDNA 3' ends. First-round PCR used about 4 cycles and beta primers RC1.1 and RC1.2 covering TRBC1 and TRBC2. TCRdb itself ran the UMI-ligation and nested PCR reads through MiXCR, one entry per CDR3 protein. Of about 30,000 distinct CDR3 sequences listed, 6% to 9.5% are singletons. The data belong to a study of quantifying T cell responses using KT2 cells. Study in general: cDNA was made from DNase-treated RNA using alpha and beta constant primers.

Unfractionated PBMC were spiked with known numbers of KT2 clone cells. CDR3 length: 13 amino acids. V gave up 6 bases and J gave up 4 bases, with 7 bases separating them. From germline, CDR1 is MNHEY and CDR2 SVGAGI. This receptor was taken from a human donor. The specimen sequenced was PBMCs spiked with cells of the T cell clone KT2. The chain couples TRBV6-5 to TRBJ2-6; D is ambiguous. The CDR3 reads CASSTDGANVLTF. CDR3 nucleotide sequence: TGTGCCAGCAGCACAGACGGGGCCAACGTCCTGACTTTC.